This T cell receptor (beta chain) emerged from a study of cytomegalovirus exposure and HLA in healthy donors. It was with 60 Vbeta and 13 Jbeta primers that the PCR ran. Profiling relied on immunoSEQ multiplex PCR, and the TCRdb table lists in-frame clones only, not all of them. The sample shows more than 110,000 clones, around 75% of them seen only once. The germline V gene encodes CDR1 SEHNR and CDR2 FQNEAQ (reference sequence). The CDR3 runs 13 residues. V was trimmed by 6 bases and J by 13 bases, leaving 21 bases between them. This clone has just one count. The chain combines TRBV7-9 with TRBJ2-5; no firm D call. The origin of this receptor is a man under 40 in good health and CMV-seronegative. Sequencing was done on a sample of PBMCs. The CDR3, as DNA: TGTGCCAGCAGAACAAGTGTTTTGGCTCCCCGGTACTTC. Its translation: CASRTSVLAPRYF.